This T cell receptor beta chain was captured in a study of T cell responses to AZD1222 COVID-19 vaccine. Study findings and constraints: White British ancestry dominated among donors, who included more females, and clonal diversity was possibly underestimated.

Using immunoSEQ multiplex PCR, the repertoire was profiled, and TCRdb retains in-frame clones only, with some absent. The sample includes about 67,000 clones, approximately 81% of them seen just once. For this clone: The antigen remains undetermined.

The V gene's germline CDR1 is MNHEY and CDR2 SVGEGT. Trimming pared 0 bases from V and 10 bases from J, leaving 16 bases between. The length of the CDR3 is 15 residues. The rearrangement links TRBV6-2 or TRBV6-3 to TRBJ2-4; no definite D call. Sample: peripheral blood, taken on day 0 of AZD1222 vaccination. The clonotype was recovered from an adult in good health. CDR3 amino acids: CASSYSNDNLGIQYF. The CDR3 bases are TGTGCCAGCAGTTACTCGAATGACAACCTCGGGATTCAGTACTTC.